These T cell receptor beta chains were read from a single sample in a study of CD8 T cells in ankylosing spondylitis. TCRdb processed the 5' RACE reads anew with MiXCR; each CDR3 protein has one entry. The sample contains fewer than 500,000 distinct CDR3 sequences, approximately 20% of which appear only once. The specimen sequenced was blood, either unsorted or a sorted T cell fraction (not recorded which). The receptors come from a male donor with ankylosing spondylitis. Both conserved end residues are part of each CDR3. D genes are given only for firm matches. Only some rows state a clone size, as once, few, many or a class for expanded clones.

j_call d_call clone_size v_call cdr3_aa cdr3_nt
TRBJ1-5 TRBD1 few TRBV29-1 CSVGAQGVDQPQHF TGCAGCGTTGGGGCCCAGGGGGTTGATCAGCCCCAGCATTTT
TRBJ2-1 . few TRBV20-1 CSARVGRGRPNEQFF TGCAGTGCTAGAGTGGGCCGGGGGAGACCCAATGAGCAGTTCTTC
TRBJ2-7 . few TRBV7-2 CASTLWGPRGHSYEQYF TGTGCCAGCACCCTCTGGGGGCCAAGGGGACACTCCTACGAGCAGTACTTC
TRBJ1-5 . . TRBV28 CASSPTGRFSNQPQHF TGTGCCAGCAGTCCCACGGGCCGATTTAGCAATCAGCCCCAGCATTTT
TRBJ2-1 TRBD2 . TRBV29-1 CSAPTGWAGGSHNEQFF TGCAGCGCCCCTACAGGGTGGGCGGGAGGATCCCACAATGAGCAGTTCTTC
TRBJ1-5 . . TRBV6-1 CASLRAMDQPQHF TGTGCCAGCCTGCGGGCCATGGATCAGCCCCAGCATTTT
TRBJ1-3 . . TRBV18 CASSPDRFTGNTIYF TGTGCCAGCTCACCAGACAGGTTTACTGGAAACACCATATATTTT
TRBJ1-5 . . TRBV7-2 CASAMVGNQPQHF TGTGCCAGCGCCATGGTTGGCAATCAGCCCCAGCATTTT
TRBJ1-5 . . TRBV2 CASSAGNEQPQHF TGTGCCAGCAGTGCCGGGAACGAACAGCCCCAGCATTTT
TRBJ1-3 . many TRBV4-2 CASSQDAGNSGNTIYF TGTGCCAGCAGCCAAGATGCAGGCAACTCTGGAAACACCATATATTTT
TRBJ1-5 TRBD1 . TRBV12-3/TRBV12-4 CASSRGRDRGDGNQPQHF TGTGCCAGCAGCCGTGGTAGGGACAGGGGTGATGGCAATCAGCCCCAGCATTTT
TRBJ2-1 TRBD2 . TRBV3-1 CASSQLLAGGIDEQFF TGTGCCAGCAGCCAATTATTAGCGGGAGGGATAGATGAGCAGTTCTTC
TRBJ1-5 . . TRBV12-3/TRBV12-4 CASSLLGYQPQHF TGTGCCAGCAGTTTATTGGGGTATCAGCCCCAGCATTTT
TRBJ2-1 TRBD2 . TRBV28 CASTRWGEGYNEQFF TGTGCCAGCACTCGCTGGGGGGAGGGATACAATGAGCAGTTCTTC
TRBJ2-7 . few TRBV6-1 CASSADGPWSEQYF TGTGCCAGCAGTGCGGACGGACCCTGGAGCGAGCAGTACTTC
TRBJ1-1 . few TRBV4-1 CASSQTGGASEAFF TGCGCCAGCAGCCAGACTGGGGGGGCTTCTGAAGCTTTCTTT
TRBJ2-4 . many TRBV29-1 CSVEPQGSPNIQYF TGCAGCGTCGAACCTCAGGGGTCCCCGAACATTCAGTACTTC
TRBJ2-5 . few TRBV13 CASSSDGRRQETQYF TGTGCCAGCAGCTCAGACGGACGGAGACAAGAGACCCAGTACTTC
TRBJ2-1 . few TRBV5-1 CASSLAALSHNEQFF TGCGCCAGCAGCTTGGCCGCGCTAAGCCACAATGAGCAGTTCTTC
TRBJ2-1 TRBD2 few TRBV15 CATRREREVYNEQFF TGTGCCACCCGCAGGGAGCGGGAGGTTTACAATGAGCAGTTCTTC
TRBJ2-6 . . TRBV28 CASSFRGAIGANVLTF TGTGCCAGCAGTTTCAGAGGAGCTATCGGGGCCAACGTCCTGACTTTC
TRBJ1-5 . . TRBV21-1 CASSKAAIGQGSNQPQHF TGTGCCAGCAGCAAAGCAGCAATTGGACAGGGGAGCAATCAGCCCCAGCATTTT
TRBJ2-7 TRBD1 once TRBV27 CASSLNPSTDRGREQYF TGTGCCAGCAGTTTGAACCCCTCAACGGACAGGGGGCGCGAGCAGTACTTC
TRBJ2-5 TRBD2 few TRBV20-1 CSASPSGRVTQYF TGCAGTGCTAGTCCTAGCGGGAGAGTTACCCAGTACTTC
TRBJ1-4 . few TRBV4-2 CASSQGPGEKLFF TGTGCCAGCAGCCAAGGACCTGGGGAAAAACTGTTTTTT
TRBJ1-1 . few TRBV28 CASSPPTQGSEAFF TGTGCCAGCAGTCCCCCCACGCAGGGGAGTGAAGCTTTCTTT
TRBJ2-1 . few TRBV12-3/TRBV12-4 CASSPRWGRDNEQFF TGTGCCAGCAGTCCTCGGTGGGGGAGAGACAATGAGCAGTTCTTC
TRBJ2-3 . many TRBV7-2 CASSVPPDTQYF TGTGCCAGCAGCGTGCCCCCAGATACGCAGTATTTT
TRBJ1-4 . few TRBV18 CASSPYRDIGVQRKLFF TGTGCCAGCTCACCGTACCGGGACATCGGAGTGCAGAGGAAACTGTTTTTT
TRBJ2-1 TRBD2 few TRBV11-2 CASSSLAASSYNEQFF TGTGCCAGCAGCTCACTAGCGGCGAGCTCCTACAATGAGCAGTTCTTC
TRBJ2-1 . few TRBV2 CASSDSTRRSYNEQFF TGTGCCAGCAGTGATTCGACTCGGCGGTCCTACAATGAGCAGTTCTTC
TRBJ2-5 . few TRBV24-1 CATSDLFLGTQYF TGTGCCACCAGTGATTTGTTTCTGGGGACCCAGTACTTC
TRBJ1-1 . . TRBV29-1 CSGTGPYTEAFF TGCAGCGGCACCGGGCCCTACACTGAAGCTTTCTTT
TRBJ1-1 . . TRBV7-2 CASSLRPNTEAFF TGTGCCAGCAGCTTACGGCCAAACACTGAAGCTTTCTTT
TRBJ1-1 . . TRBV13 CASSLVPGEAFF TGTGCCAGCAGCTTAGTTCCAGGCGAAGCTTTCTTT
TRBJ1-5 . . TRBV2 CASSDLVSQPQHF TGTGCCAGCAGTGATTTAGTGTCTCAGCCCCAGCATTTT
TRBJ2-7 TRBD2 . TRBV20-1 CSARDPLAGLFEQYF TGCAGTGCTAGAGATCCTCTAGCGGGACTTTTCGAGCAGTACTTC
TRBJ2-1 . . TRBV19 CASTPGTRYGEQFF TGTGCCAGTACCCCGGGTACACGTTACGGTGAGCAGTTCTTC
TRBJ2-7 TRBD2 . TRBV4-1 CASSHGLAGAYEQYF TGCGCCAGCAGCCACGGACTAGCGGGAGCCTACGAGCAGTACTTC
TRBJ1-1 . few TRBV28 CASSIGRQGGVAFF TGTGCCAGCAGTATCGGTCGGCAGGGAGGGGTTGCTTTCTTT
TRBJ2-1 . few TRBV10-3 CAIGRVTNEQFF TGTGCCATCGGCAGAGTGACGAATGAGCAGTTCTTC
TRBJ1-1 TRBD1 many TRBV28 CASSLRGYTEAFF TGTGCCAGCAGTCTCAGGGGGTACACTGAAGCTTTCTTT
TRBJ2-2 TRBD2 many TRBV6-1 CASSEALVSGSDTGELFF TGTGCCAGCAGTGAAGCGCTAGTTAGCGGGAGCGACACCGGGGAGCTGTTTTTT
TRBJ2-1 . . TRBV29-1 CSVDSNPYNEQFF TGCAGCGTTGATTCAAATCCCTACAATGAGCAGTTCTTC
TRBJ2-7 . . TRBV5-5 CASSAIAVQQYF TGTGCCAGCAGTGCTATAGCGGTACAGCAGTACTTC
TRBJ1-1 . few TRBV19 CASRFNTEAFF TGTGCCAGTAGGTTTAACACTGAAGCTTTCTTT